The entry below describes one T cell receptor (beta chain). This record comes from a study of T-cell reconstitution after alpha-beta-depleted transplantation in children. Unique molecular identifiers featured in how the TCRbeta library was prepared. TCRdb re-called the PCR reads through MiXCR, storing one row per CDR3 protein. Among fewer than 1 million distinct CDR3 sequences listed, about 15% were seen once. This receptor was identified in a male patient younger than 18 who had a stem cell transplant for acute lymphoblastic leukemia, so the T cells may come from the graft donor. Specimen: PBMCs, mostly from graft donor cells, collected 360 days after TCRalphabeta/CD19-depleted stem cell transplant.

The CDR3 sequence is CASSQPGSNQPQHF. CDR3 sequence (DNA): TGTGCCAGCAGTCAACCAGGGAGCAATCAGCCCCAGCATTTT. The genes are TRBV6-2 or TRBV6-3 and TRBJ1-5; tentatively, D is TRBD1 (5 bases). CDR1 MNHEY and CDR2 SVGEGT come from the germline V gene. Trimming removed 5 bases from V and 1 base from J, with 9 bases in between. This CDR3 has 14 residues.